The 9 T cell receptor beta chains presented below share a single source sample, sequenced in a study of shared clonotypes between healthy human individuals. Libraries were prepared by immunoSEQ multiplex PCR; TCRdb keeps only in-frame clonotypes and omits some of them. Altogether approximately 2,300,000 clones are present, around 92% being singletons, with the ten largest covering 0.37%. The sequenced sample consisted of naive CD4+ T cells from PBMCs. Specified subset: CD45RA+ positively selected. These receptor sequences come from a man aged 18 to 29 in good health. Some clones in this sample may be carry-over from other donors' samples.

This clone was detected only a few times. The V and J genes are TRBV28 and TRBJ1-1; D might be TRBD1 (5 bases). Trimming removed 4 bases from V and 6 bases from J, with 21 bases in between. The V gene's germline CDR1 is MDHEN and CDR2 SYDVKM. The CDR3 totals 16 residues. This CDR3 is CASSSTGTPWDAEAFF. The CDR3 DNA sequence: TGTGCCAGCAGTTCTACAGGTACCCCGTGGGACGCTGAAGCTTTCTTT.

The genes are TRBV6-6 and TRBJ2-1, with TRBD2 matching over 12 bases. This CDR3 spans 15 amino acids. J lost 6 bases, V lost 7 bases, and 7 bases had no gene match. Looked up from germline, CDR1 is MNHNY and CDR2 is SVGAGI (reference sequence). The CDR3 is CASTLTSGSANEQFF. The CDR3 bases are TGTGCCAGCACCCTGACTAGCGGGAGCGCCAATGAGCAGTTCTTC.

The V and J genes are TRBV7-3 and TRBJ2-7, with 9 positions matching TRBD1. The CDR3 totals 17 residues. In germline, CDR1 is SGHTA, CDR2 FQGTGA. V lost 2 bases and J lost 0; bases outside the gene matches: 8. The CDR3: CASSLAGTGRASYEQYF. CDR3 sequence (DNA): TGTGCCAGCAGCTTAGCAGGGACAGGGAGAGCCTCCTACGAGCAGTACTTC.

The chain carries TRBV5-1 and TRBJ2-5, with a weak D call TRBD2 (5 bases). V lost 4 bases, J lost 5 bases, and 15 bases lay in between. This CDR3 contains 14 residues. Germline assignment: CDR1 SGHRS and CDR2 YFSETQ. CDR3 in DNA: TGCGCCAGCAGCGTCTCGGGGTCATCGGAGACCCAGTACTTC. As protein: CASSVSGSSETQYF.

A few counts support this clone. Other DNA sequences from this sample encode an identical CDR3 as well. The chain joins TRBV5-1 to TRBJ2-1; 14 nucleotides agree with TRBD2. The CDR3 spans 15 residues. In germline, CDR1 is SGHRS, CDR2 YFSETQ. V lost 0 bases to trimming and J lost 8 bases; unmatched junction nucleotides: 1. This CDR3 reads CASSLGLAGGDEQFF. CDR3 DNA sequence: TGCGCCAGCAGCTTGGGACTAGCGGGAGGGGATGAGCAGTTCTTC.

This clone was seen a single time. This chain joins TRBV5-1 and TRBJ2-1; weak D call: TRBD2 (5 bases). The CDR3 covers 14 residues. In germline, CDR1 is SGHRS, CDR2 YFSETQ. The V end was cut by 2 bases, the J end by 10 bases, with 16 bases between. The CDR3 protein is CASSFSGNVWEQFF. Here the CDR3 DNA reads TGCGCCAGCAGCTTTTCCGGGAATGTATGGGAGCAGTTCTTC.

The rearrangement uses TRBV9 and TRBJ1-3; D gene uncertain. The V gene's germline CDR1 is SGDLS and CDR2 YYNGEE. V lost 4 bases and J lost 4, with 15 bases in between. This CDR3 contains 15 residues. This chain's CDR3 is CASSPRKEDGNTIYF. The CDR3 nucleotides read TGTGCCAGCAGCCCCCGGAAAGAGGACGGAAACACCATATATTTT. Using reference TRBV9 and TRBJ1-3 for the parts outside the CDR3, the full variable domain is DSGVTQTPKHLITATGQRVTLRCSPRSGDLSVYWYQQSLDQGLQFLIQYYNGEERAKGNILERFSAQQFPDLHSELNLSSLELGDSALYFCASSPRKEDGNTIYFGEGSWLTVV.

The rearrangement joins TRBV6-1 to TRBJ1-5; D remains ambiguous. The length of the CDR3 is 12 residues. CDR1 is MNHNS, CDR2 SASEGT, per germline. Trimming cost V 6 bases and J 6 bases, with 9 bases left between them. CDR3 DNA: TGTGCCAGCAGGAATAAGGGTCAGCCCCAGCATTTT. It translates to CASRNKGQPQHF.

This chain links TRBV7-3 with TRBJ1-1; D possibly corresponds to TRBD1 (6 bases). V lost 4 bases and J lost 2, with 20 bases in between. CDR1 is SGHTA and CDR2 is FQGTGA in the germline V gene. The CDR3 has 17 residues. The CDR3 here is CASSSGPTGTQNTEAFF. The CDR3 DNA reads as TGTGCCAGCAGCTCCGGGCCAACCGGGACACAAAACACTGAAGCTTTCTTT. Using reference TRBV7-3 and TRBJ1-1 for the parts outside the CDR3, the full variable domain is GAGVSQTPSNKVTEKGKYVELRCDPISGHTALYWYRQSLGQGPEFLIYFQGTGAADDSGLPNDRFFAVRPEGSVSTLKIQRTERGDSAVYLCASSSGPTGTQNTEAFFGQGTRLTVV.